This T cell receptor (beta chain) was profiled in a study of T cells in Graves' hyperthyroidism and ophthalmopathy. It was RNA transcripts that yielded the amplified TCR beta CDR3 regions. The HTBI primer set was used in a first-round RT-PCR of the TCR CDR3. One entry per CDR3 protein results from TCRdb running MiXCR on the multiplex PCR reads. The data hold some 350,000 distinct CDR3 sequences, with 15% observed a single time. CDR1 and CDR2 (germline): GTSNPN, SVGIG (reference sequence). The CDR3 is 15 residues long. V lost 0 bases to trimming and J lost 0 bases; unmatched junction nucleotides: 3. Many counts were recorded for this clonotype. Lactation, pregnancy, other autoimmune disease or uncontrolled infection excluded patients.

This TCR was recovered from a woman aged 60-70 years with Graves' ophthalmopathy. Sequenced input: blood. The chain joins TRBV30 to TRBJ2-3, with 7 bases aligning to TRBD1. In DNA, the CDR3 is TGTGCCTGGAGTGTTAAGACAGGGAGCACAGATACGCAGTATTTT. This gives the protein CAWSVKTGSTDTQYF. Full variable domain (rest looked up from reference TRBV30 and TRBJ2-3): SQTIHQWPATLVQPVGSPLSLECTVEGTSNPNLYWYRQAAGRGLQLLFYSVGIGQISSEVPQNLSASRPQDRQFILSSKKLLLSDSGFYLCAWSVKTGSTDTQYFGPGTRLTVL.